This entry describes one TCR beta chain. The antigen is undetermined. The data originate from a study of cytomegalovirus exposure and HLA in healthy donors. 60 Vbeta and 13 Jbeta primers were used in PCR. The assay was immunoSEQ multiplex PCR, and TCRdb's table has in-frame clones only and misses some. The sample consists of around 200,000 clones, about 88% of them appearing once. Germline CDR1 is SEHNR and CDR2 is FQNEAQ (reference sequence). CDR3 size: 13 residues. V was clipped by 10 bases and J by 2 bases, with 14 bases between them. Study results and caveats: Looking again later, the authors saw that most CMV-associated TCR beta chains seemed HLA-restricted. Most observed TCR sequences were rare, whereas some public TCRs were detected in many donors. Apart from CMV serostatus, no immune exposure information was available.

The clonotype was recovered from a woman aged 30 to 39 in good health and CMV-seronegative. Input material: PBMCs. The chain links TRBV7-9 to TRBJ1-2; weak D call: TRBD1 (5 bases). CDR3 loop: CATSQGVNYGYTF. CDR3 DNA: TGTGCCACCTCTCAGGGTGTAAACTATGGCTACACCTTC.